The 25 T cell receptor beta chains below all came from one sample that was sequenced in a study of cytomegalovirus exposure and HLA in healthy donors (dated by TCRdb to 2017 to 2019). The library was built by means of the immunoSEQ multiplex PCR assay. The multiplex PCR relied on a mix of 60 forward primers for TCR Vbeta segments and 13 reverse primers for TCR Jbeta segments. Held by TCRdb, this immuneACCESS table contains in-frame sequences only and omits some clones. Under half of the omission traces to an unresolved V gene where checked; the cause of the rest is unknown. Within this sample are around 200,000 clones, with less than 90% of them counted one time only. The ten largest clones capture around 0.31% of the sample. Input material: PBMCs. The source of these receptors is a woman younger than 45 in good health and CMV-seronegative.

The CDR3 DNA is TGTGCCAGCAGCCAAGATGGGGGGGATAACAATGAGCAGTTCTTC. This codes for CASSQDGGDNNEQFF. The chain joins TRBV4-2 to TRBJ2-1; 7 positions match TRBD2. V shed 0 bases and J 5 bases; nucleotides not matched to a gene: 4. Germline-derived CDR1 and CDR2 are LGHNA and YNFKEQ. There are 15 residues in the CDR3.

The rearrangement links TRBV7-3 to TRBJ2-1; 12 positions agree with TRBD2. Looked up from germline, CDR1 is SGHTA and CDR2 is FQGTGA. V dropped 8 bases and J dropped 4; count of bases not matched to a gene: 0. CDR3 length: 13 residues. For the CDR3, the DNA is TGTGCCAGCGGGACTAGCGGGTACAATGAGCAGTTCTTC. It yields the protein CASGTSGYNEQFF.

V gene TRBV28 combines with J gene TRBJ2-5; tentative D call: TRBD1 (5 bases). The CDR3 has 15 amino acids. The germline V gene has CDR1 MDHEN and CDR2 SYDVKM. Trimming shortened V by 10 bases and J by 9 bases, and 27 bases separated the two germline ends. The chain's CDR3 is CATLKGYQATPAQYF. In nucleotides, the CDR3 is TGTGCCACCCTGAAGGGGTACCAGGCAACTCCCGCCCAGTACTTC.

The rearrangement links TRBV4-2 to TRBJ2-5, with a weak D call TRBD1 (6 bases). Germline V gene data show CDR1 as LGHNA and CDR2 as YNFKEQ. Trimming took off 1 base at V and 2 bases at J, with 14 bases between the two ends. The CDR3 has 16 amino acids. The CDR3 DNA follows: TGTGCCAGCAGCCAAGGGGTCAGGGGCGGACAAGAGACCCAGTACTTC. Residues: CASSQGVRGGQETQYF.

The chain recombines TRBV10-3 with TRBJ1-5, with TRBD1 matching over 7 bases. The germline gives CDR1 ENHRY, CDR2 SYGVKD. The V and J ends lost 6 bases and 2 bases, in that order; junction bases with no gene match: 10. This CDR3 is 16 amino acids long. CDR3 bases: TGTGCCATCAGCAAAACAGGGGAGGTCGGCAATCAGCCCCAGCATTTT. Its translation is CAISKTGEVGNQPQHF.

This chain uses TRBV6-1 with TRBJ2-2, with TRBD2 as a possible D gene (6 bases). CDR3 length: 13 amino acids. V dropped 8 bases and J dropped 7 bases, with 14 bases sitting between them. Germline CDR1 MNHNS, CDR2 SASEGT. The CDR3, as DNA: TGTGCCAGCGCGTCCGGGGGATACGGGGAGCTGTTTTTT. Translated: CASASGGYGELFF.

For this clone: The sample has other DNA sequences that encode this CDR3 too. The rearrangement links TRBV6-6 to TRBJ1-3; D is possibly TRBD1 (5 bases). With 0 bases removed from V and 1 base from J, the gap between germline ends came to 7 bases. Germline CDR1 MNHNY, CDR2 SVGAGI (reference sequence). CDR3 length equals 15 residues. The CDR3: CASSYSGGSGNTIYF. Here the CDR3 DNA reads TGTGCCAGCAGTTACTCGGGGGGTTCTGGAAACACCATATATTTT.

The chain employs TRBV7-6 and TRBJ1-3; TRBD1 might be the D (5 bases). V lost 5 bases and J lost 8, with 19 bases in between. The CDR3 is 15 amino acids. In germline, CDR1 is SGHVS, CDR2 FNYEAQ. CDR3: CASSGPAGPLDTIYF. CDR3 nucleotide sequence: TGTGCCAGCAGCGGACCGGCAGGGCCTCTGGACACCATATATTTT.

This clone was detected only once. The V call is TRBV29-1, the J call TRBJ2-1, with 11 bases identical to TRBD1. The V segment lost 4 bases and the J segment 7 bases; nucleotides outside the gene matches: 9. Per germline, CDR1 SQVTM and CDR2 ANQGSEA. This CDR3 region has 15 residues. The CDR3 is CSVGGQGGLGNEQFF. The CDR3 region has the DNA TGCAGCGTTGGGGGACAGGGGGGGTTGGGGAATGAGCAGTTCTTC.

This chain joins TRBV2 and TRBJ2-5, with TRBD2 matching 11 bases. V dropped 5 bases and J dropped 5; count of bases not matched to a gene: 10. The CDR3 is made up of 16 amino acids. Germline CDR1 reads SNHLY; CDR2 reads FYNNEI. CDR3 in amino acids: CASSKILAGGFETQYF. CDR3 nucleotides: TGTGCCAGCAGTAAAATCCTAGCGGGAGGCTTTGAGACCCAGTACTTC.

This sequence joins TRBV28 and TRBJ1-2; 9 bases agree with TRBD1. Germline CDR1 and CDR2: MDHEN and SYDVKM. The V gene end was trimmed by 6 bases and the J gene end by 2 bases; junction bases not matched to a gene: 25. CDR3 length equals 21 residues. CDR3 DNA sequence: TGTGCCAGCAGCCTCTGGGGACAGGGTCGTCCTAATCGCAGTTTGAACTATGGCTACACCTTC. Its protein is CASSLWGQGRPNRSLNYGYTF.

This clone was observed once. CDR3 in DNA: TGCAGCGCGACAGGCGGAAATAGCAATCAGCCCCAGCATTTT. It specifies CSATGGNSNQPQHF. The chain joins TRBV29-1 to TRBJ1-5, with D possibly TRBD1 on 6 matching bases. This CDR3 is built from 14 residues. Germline lookup yields CDR1 SQVTM and CDR2 ANQGSEA. Between the trimmed V and J ends, which lost 7 bases and 0 bases, there was a span of 13 bases.

The chain recombines TRBV5-1 with TRBJ2-2; D might be TRBD1 (6 bases). CDR1 is SGHRS and CDR2 is YFSETQ in the germline V gene. Trimming took off 0 bases at V and 4 bases at J, with 13 bases between the two ends. The CDR3 is 16 amino acids. CDR3 sequence reads: CASSLGQGTSTGELFF. The CDR3 nucleotides are TGCGCCAGCAGCTTGGGGCAGGGGACGAGCACCGGGGAGCTGTTTTTT.

This chain uses TRBV29-1 with TRBJ2-1; 9 bases map to TRBD2. Germline V lookup: CDR1 SQVTM, CDR2 ANQGSEA. This CDR3 contains 14 residues. V was pared by 0 bases and J by 13 bases, with 10 bases of the junction left unmatched. CDR3 nucleotide sequence: TGCAGCGTTGAAGATCCGGGACTAGCCCTATGCCAGTTCTTC. This sequence encodes CSVEDPGLALCQFF.

This clone appeared a single time. The sample carries other DNA sequences with the same CDR3. This rearrangement joins TRBV19 to TRBJ2-7; 7 bases are shared with TRBD1. CDR1 and CDR2 (germline): LNHDA, SQIVND (reference sequence). This CDR3 is built from 14 residues. V was clipped by 4 bases and J by 0 bases; unmatched bases: 3. The CDR3 protein is CASSTRDSSYEQYF. In DNA, the CDR3 is TGTGCCAGTAGTACTCGGGACAGCTCCTACGAGCAGTACTTC.

This sequence joins TRBV5-1 and TRBJ2-5; 9 nucleotides agree with TRBD2. The CDR3 covers 14 residues. Germline lookup yields CDR1 SGHRS and CDR2 YFSETQ. The V gene end was trimmed by 1 base and the J gene end by 4 bases; junction bases not matched to a gene: 2. The CDR3 loop reads CASSLQLAGETQYF. CDR3 bases: TGCGCCAGCAGCTTGCAACTAGCGGGAGAGACCCAGTACTTC.

The chain has TRBV5-3 and TRBJ2-7, with 10 bases identical to TRBD2. TRBV5-3 qualifies as an ORF whose function is uncertain. The CDR3 runs to 16 residues. Trimming cost V 3 bases and J 0 bases; bases outside gene matches: 6. This CDR3 is CARSSRLAGASYEQYF. The CDR3 nucleotides read TGTGCCAGAAGCTCCAGACTAGCGGGCGCCTCCTACGAGCAGTACTTC.

This rearrangement joins TRBV7-2 to TRBJ2-2; D remains ambiguous. Germline V lookup: CDR1 SGHTA, CDR2 FQGNSA. This CDR3 contains 14 residues. Deletions cut 3 bases from V and 6 bases from J, with 11 bases between. The CDR3, as DNA: TGTGCCAGCAGCTTTCCCCAGGCCGCCGGGGAGCTGTTTTTT. Encoded protein: CASSFPQAAGELFF.

The chain uses TRBV28 and TRBJ1-1, with D tentatively TRBD1 (5 bases). With 2 bases removed from V and 5 bases from J, the gap between germline ends came to 9 bases. This CDR3 is built from 13 residues. Germline loops: CDR1 MDHEN, CDR2 SYDVKM. CDR3 sequence: CASSLQGRTEAFF. The CDR3 region has the DNA TGTGCCAGCAGTTTACAGGGAAGAACTGAAGCTTTCTTT.

The gene calls are TRBV7-9 and TRBJ2-7, with 7 bases lining up with TRBD1. Germline CDR1 reads SEHNR; CDR2 reads FQNEAQ (reference sequence). The trim removed 5 bases at V and 4 bases at J, leaving 8 bases unmatched. This CDR3 is 14 amino acids long. The CDR3 sequence is CASSVPGTAYEQYF. For the CDR3, the DNA is TGTGCCAGCAGCGTCCCTGGGACAGCTTACGAGCAGTACTTC.

V gene TRBV19 combines with J gene TRBJ2-3; TRBD2 agrees at 10 bases. The germline V gene has CDR1 LNHDA and CDR2 SQIVND (reference sequence). This CDR3 is built from 15 residues. Losses at the gene ends were 7 bases for V and 4 bases for J; bases not matched to a gene: 8. CDR3 in DNA: TGTGCCAGTACCGATCTAGCGGGAGTTGCAGATACGCAGTATTTT. Amino acids: CASTDLAGVADTQYF.

This chain uses TRBV28 with TRBJ2-1; 8 bases line up with TRBD2. The trim removed 4 bases at V and 7 bases at J, leaving 12 bases unmatched. The CDR3 runs to 16 residues. From germline, CDR1 is MDHEN and CDR2 SYDVKM. The CDR3 region is CASSSVSGRISNEQFF. The CDR3 region has the DNA TGTGCCAGCAGTTCGGTAAGCGGGAGAATCTCGAATGAGCAGTTCTTC.

This sequence joins TRBV6-1 and TRBJ2-5; 8 bases line up with TRBD2. There are 15 residues in the CDR3. Per the germline V gene, CDR1 is MNHNS and CDR2 is SASEGT. With 5 bases clipped from V and 5 bases from J, the junction kept 10 bases outside the gene matches. This chain's CDR3 is CASSFYREGRETQYF. Here the CDR3 DNA reads TGTGCCAGCAGTTTTTACCGGGAGGGGAGGGAGACCCAGTACTTC.

This clone has more than one count but fewer than ten. The chain carries TRBV10-3 and TRBJ2-5; 9 nucleotides line up with TRBD2. V trimming: 3 bases; J trimming: 6 bases; junction bases outside the gene matches: 11. This CDR3 spans 16 amino acids. CDR1 is ENHRY, CDR2 SYGVKD, per germline. CDR3 protein: CAISESYSSGGKTQYF. The DNA of the CDR3 is TGTGCCATCAGTGAATCGTACAGTAGCGGGGGAAAGACCCAGTACTTC.

The rearrangement links TRBV7-9 to TRBJ2-1; 9 bases line up with TRBD1. The CDR3 consists of 17 residues. Trimming cost V 4 bases and J 7 bases; bases outside gene matches: 14. Germline assignment: CDR1 SEHNR and CDR2 FQNEAQ (reference sequence). This CDR3 reads CASSSEVGTGSINEQFF. CDR3 DNA sequence: TGTGCCAGCAGCTCAGAGGTAGGGACAGGGAGTATAAATGAGCAGTTCTTC.